This T cell receptor (beta chain) was found in a study of CD8+ T cells in alopecia areata. Broader study findings: Persistence during tofacitinib was seen for many expanded lesional clones in scalp and blood.

This clone has a single count. Antigen specificity is unknown. Germline V gene data show CDR1 as SQVTM and CDR2 as ANQGSEA. CDR3 length: 14 amino acids. Treatment here: oral pan-JAK inhibitor, 5-10 mg twice daily. RNA extraction and reverse transcription yielded cDNA as sequencing template. Here immunoSEQ multiplex PCR was the method, and the copy in TCRdb shows in-frame clones only, minus some. The sample consists of about 210,000 clones, approximately 65% of them appearing once. The sequence came from a human donor with alopecia areata. This material consisted of CD4+ T cells sorted from blood, taken between weeks 44 and 45, from a patient treated with tofacitinib. The chain carries TRBV29-1 and TRBJ2-5, with D tentatively TRBD2 (5 bases). Judging by the DNA end, TRBJ2-7 fits better; the J call may be wrong. CDR3 amino acids: CSVGISGLSYEQYF. Written as DNA, the CDR3 is TGCAGCGTTGGAATCAGCGGACTTTCCTACGAGCAGTACTTC.